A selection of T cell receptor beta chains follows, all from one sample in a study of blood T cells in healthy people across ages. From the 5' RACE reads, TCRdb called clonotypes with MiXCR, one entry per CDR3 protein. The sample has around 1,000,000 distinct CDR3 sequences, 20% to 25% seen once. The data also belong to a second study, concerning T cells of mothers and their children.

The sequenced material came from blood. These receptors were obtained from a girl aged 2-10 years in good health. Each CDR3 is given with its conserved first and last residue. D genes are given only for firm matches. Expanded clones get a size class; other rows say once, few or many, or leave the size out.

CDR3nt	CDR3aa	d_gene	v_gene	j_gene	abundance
TGCAGCGTTGACGGTCTAGAGTTGGAAGTGAGTGAGCAGTTCTTC	CSVDGLELEVSEQFF	NA	TRBV29-1	TRBJ2-1	NA
TGTGCCAGCAGTTACATTGTCGAGCAGGGTACTTCTGGGGCCAACGTCCTGACTTTC	CASSYIVEQGTSGANVLTF	NA	TRBV6-5	TRBJ2-6	NA
TGTGCCAGCAGCGTAGCCCAGAGCGGGAGAGGTGGTAATGAGCAGTTCTTC	CASSVAQSGRGGNEQFF	TRBD2	TRBV9	TRBJ2-1	NA
TGTGCCAGCAGCGGACTAGGCAGCTTACCTGGGGCCAACGTCCTGACTTTC	CASSGLGSLPGANVLTF	TRBD2	TRBV11-2	TRBJ2-6	NA
TGTGCCACCAGCAGAGATGGATGGTCTTTCTTT	CATSRDGWSFF	NA	TRBV15	TRBJ1-1	NA
TGCAGCGTGGCCGGGACTATCCGTGCCTACAATGAGCAGTTCTTC	CSVAGTIRAYNEQFF	TRBD2	TRBV29-1	TRBJ2-1	NA
TGTGCCAGCAACAAGATACCTCAAGAGACCCAGTACTTC	CASNKIPQETQYF	NA	TRBV5-6	TRBJ2-5	few
TGCAGCGTCCCCTCCCCTAAAGAGACCCAGTACTTC	CSVPSPKETQYF	NA	TRBV29-1	TRBJ2-5	NA
TGTGCCAGCAGCTTAGTGCCCGGCAATGAGCAGTTCTTC	CASSLVPGNEQFF	NA	TRBV7-2	TRBJ2-1	many
TGCAGCGTTAGACCTACTAGCAACACCGGGGAGCTGTTTTTT	CSVRPTSNTGELFF	NA	TRBV29-1	TRBJ2-2	NA
TGTGCCAGCAGCTTAGGAAGGGCGGGCACAGATACGCAGTACTTT	CASSLGRAGTDTQYF	NA	TRBV7-2	TRBJ2-3	once
TGTGCCAGCACTAATGAGGGGTGGATTGAAGCTTTCTTT	CASTNEGWIEAFF	NA	TRBV28	TRBJ1-1	NA
TGCAGTGCGTATCAAGCCTCTGGAAACACCATATATTTT	CSAYQASGNTIYF	NA	TRBV20-1	TRBJ1-3	few
TGTGCCAGCAGCTTGTTTCGGGGCCCTGAAGCTTTCTTT	CASSLFRGPEAFF	NA	TRBV7-2	TRBJ1-1	NA
TGTGCCAGCAGCTCGGCCGATGATAATGAAAAACTGTTTTTT	CASSSADDNEKLFF	NA	TRBV7-8	TRBJ1-4	NA
TGTGCCAGTAGTCCGGACAGACCCTACGAGCAGTACTTC	CASSPDRPYEQYF	NA	TRBV27	TRBJ2-7	NA
TGTGCCAGCAGCTTAATAAGGGGGCAGAACACTGAAGCTTTCTTT	CASSLIRGQNTEAFF	TRBD1	TRBV7-3	TRBJ1-1	NA